This TCR beta chain came from a study of blood T cells in healthy people across ages. Germline CDR1 SNHLY, CDR2 FYNNEI. CDR3 length: 15 residues. The V and J ends lost 6 bases and 0 bases respectively, with 12 bases between them. Through a sample-barcoded 5' primer and a J-beta primer mix, a second PCR was run for roughly 6 to 12 cycles. MiXCR was run by TCRdb on the 5' RACE reads, yielding one entry per CDR3 protein. The sample records around 940,000 distinct CDR3 sequences, approximately 50% being singletons. The receptor was derived from a woman aged 55-69 years in good health. The sequencing sample was made of blood. V and J are TRBV2 and TRBJ1-5; a possible D gene is TRBD1 (5 bases). DNA for the CDR3: TGTGCCAGCAGGCCGGGACTCCGTAGCAATCAGCCCCAGCATTTT. Encoded protein: CASRPGLRSNQPQHF. The whole variable domain, remainder taken from reference TRBV2 and TRBJ1-5, is EPEVTQTPSHQVTQMGQEVILRCVPISNHLYFYWYRQILGQKVEFLVSFYNNEISEKSEIFDDQFSVERPDGSNFTLKIRSTKLEDSAMYFCASRPGLRSNQPQHFGDGTRLSIL.